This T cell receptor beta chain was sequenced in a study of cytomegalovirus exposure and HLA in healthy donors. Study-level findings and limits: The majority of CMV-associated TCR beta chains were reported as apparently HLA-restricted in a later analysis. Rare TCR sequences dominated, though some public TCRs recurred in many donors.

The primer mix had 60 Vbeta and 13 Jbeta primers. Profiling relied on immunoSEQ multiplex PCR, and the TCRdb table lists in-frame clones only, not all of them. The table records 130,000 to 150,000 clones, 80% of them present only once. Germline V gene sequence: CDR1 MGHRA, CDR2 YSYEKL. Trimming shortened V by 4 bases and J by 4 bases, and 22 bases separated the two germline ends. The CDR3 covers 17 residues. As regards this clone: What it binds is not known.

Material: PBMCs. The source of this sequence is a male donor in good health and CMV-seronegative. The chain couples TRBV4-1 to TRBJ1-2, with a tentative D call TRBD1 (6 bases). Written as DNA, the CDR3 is TGCGCCAGCAGCCCCTGGGACCGAACGGACAGTAGCTATGGCTACACCTTC. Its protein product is CASSPWDRTDSSYGYTF.